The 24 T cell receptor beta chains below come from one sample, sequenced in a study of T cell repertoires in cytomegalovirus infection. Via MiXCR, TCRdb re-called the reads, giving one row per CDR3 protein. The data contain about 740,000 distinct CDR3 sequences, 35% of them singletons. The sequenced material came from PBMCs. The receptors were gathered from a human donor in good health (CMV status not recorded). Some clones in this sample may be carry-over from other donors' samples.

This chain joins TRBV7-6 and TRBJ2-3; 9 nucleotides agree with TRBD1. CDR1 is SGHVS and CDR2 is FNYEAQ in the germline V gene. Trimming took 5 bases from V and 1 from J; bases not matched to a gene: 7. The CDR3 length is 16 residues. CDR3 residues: CASSPGTGLRTDTQYF. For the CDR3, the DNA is TGTGCCAGCAGCCCGGGGACAGGGCTTCGCACAGATACGCAGTATTTT.

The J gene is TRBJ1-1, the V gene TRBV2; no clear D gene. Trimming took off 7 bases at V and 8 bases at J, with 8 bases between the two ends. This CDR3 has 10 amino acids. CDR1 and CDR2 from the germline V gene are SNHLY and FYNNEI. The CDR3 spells CASKVMEAFF. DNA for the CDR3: TGTGCCAGCAAAGTCATGGAAGCTTTCTTT.

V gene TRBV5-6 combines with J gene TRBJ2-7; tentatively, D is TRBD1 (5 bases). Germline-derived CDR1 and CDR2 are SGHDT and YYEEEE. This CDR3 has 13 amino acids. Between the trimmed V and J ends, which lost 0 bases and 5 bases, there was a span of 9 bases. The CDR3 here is CASSLVSRDEQYF. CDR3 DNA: TGTGCCAGCAGCTTGGTGAGCAGGGACGAGCAGTACTTC.

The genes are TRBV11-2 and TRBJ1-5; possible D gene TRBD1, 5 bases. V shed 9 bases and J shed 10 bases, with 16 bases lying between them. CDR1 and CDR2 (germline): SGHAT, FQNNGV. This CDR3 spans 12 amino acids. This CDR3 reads CARSSGGGPQHF. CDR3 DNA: TGTGCCAGGAGCAGTGGGGGAGGCCCCCAGCATTTT.

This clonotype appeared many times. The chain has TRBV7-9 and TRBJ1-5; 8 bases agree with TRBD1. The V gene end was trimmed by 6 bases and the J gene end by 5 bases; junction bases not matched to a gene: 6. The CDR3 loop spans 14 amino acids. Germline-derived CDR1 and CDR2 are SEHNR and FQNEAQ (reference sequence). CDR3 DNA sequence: TGTGCCAGCAGTCCAGGACAGGGAGATCAGCCCCAGCATTTT. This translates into CASSPGQGDQPQHF.

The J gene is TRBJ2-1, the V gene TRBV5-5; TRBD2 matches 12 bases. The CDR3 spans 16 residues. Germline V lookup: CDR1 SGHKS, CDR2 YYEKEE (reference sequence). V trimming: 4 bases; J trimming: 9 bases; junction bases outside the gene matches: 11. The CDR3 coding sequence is TGTGCCAGCAGCCCTCGACTAGCGGGGGTGTCGGGTGAGCAGTTCTTC. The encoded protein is CASSPRLAGVSGEQFF.

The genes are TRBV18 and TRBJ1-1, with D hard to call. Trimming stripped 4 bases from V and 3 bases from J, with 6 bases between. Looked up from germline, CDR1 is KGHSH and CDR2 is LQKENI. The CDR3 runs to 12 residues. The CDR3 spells CASSHADTEAFF. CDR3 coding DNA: TGTGCCAGCTCACACGCGGACACTGAAGCTTTCTTT.

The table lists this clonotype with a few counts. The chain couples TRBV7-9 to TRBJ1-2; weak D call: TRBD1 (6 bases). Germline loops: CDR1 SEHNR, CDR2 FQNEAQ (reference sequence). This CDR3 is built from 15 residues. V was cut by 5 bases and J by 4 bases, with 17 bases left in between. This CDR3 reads CASSPVQQGTYGYTF. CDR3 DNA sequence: TGTGCCAGCAGCCCCGTACAGCAGGGGACCTATGGCTACACCTTC.

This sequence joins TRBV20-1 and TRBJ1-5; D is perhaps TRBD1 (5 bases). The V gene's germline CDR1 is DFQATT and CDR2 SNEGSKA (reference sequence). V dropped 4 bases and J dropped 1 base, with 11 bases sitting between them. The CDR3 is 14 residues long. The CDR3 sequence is CSATKWGSNQPQHF. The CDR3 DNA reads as TGCAGTGCTACTAAGTGGGGGAGCAATCAGCCCCAGCATTTT.

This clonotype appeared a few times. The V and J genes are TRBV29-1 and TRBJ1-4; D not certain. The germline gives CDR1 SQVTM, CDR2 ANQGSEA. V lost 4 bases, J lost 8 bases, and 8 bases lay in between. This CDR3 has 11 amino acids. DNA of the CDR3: TGCAGCGTTGCTAAAACCGAAAAACTGTTTTTT. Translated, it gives CSVAKTEKLFF. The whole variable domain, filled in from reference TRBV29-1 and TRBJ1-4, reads SAVISQKPSRDICQRGTSLTIQCQVDSQVTMMFWYRQQPGQSLTLIATANQGSEATYESGFVIDKFPISRPNLTFSTLTVSNMSPEDSSIYLCSVAKTEKLFFGSGTQLSVL.

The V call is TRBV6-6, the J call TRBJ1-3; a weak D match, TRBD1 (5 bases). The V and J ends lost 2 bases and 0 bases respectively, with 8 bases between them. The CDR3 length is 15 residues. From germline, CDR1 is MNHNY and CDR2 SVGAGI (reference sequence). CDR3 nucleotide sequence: TGTGCCAGCAGTTACGGGGGTAACTCTGGAAACACCATATATTTT. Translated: CASSYGGNSGNTIYF.

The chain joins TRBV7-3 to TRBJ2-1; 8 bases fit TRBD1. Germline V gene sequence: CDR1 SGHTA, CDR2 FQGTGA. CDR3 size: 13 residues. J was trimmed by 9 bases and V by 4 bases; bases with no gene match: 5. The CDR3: CASSSRQGIEQFF. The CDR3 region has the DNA TGTGCCAGCAGCTCGAGACAGGGGATTGAGCAGTTCTTC.

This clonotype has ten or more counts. The CDR3: CASSFTGVETQYF. The CDR3 DNA reads TGTGCCAGCAGCTTTACAGGGGTAGAGACCCAGTACTTC. The rearrangement links TRBV7-2 to TRBJ2-5; 7 bases are a match to TRBD1. Trimming took 3 bases from V and 4 from J; bases not matched to a gene: 2. The CDR3 runs to 13 residues. The germline V gene has CDR1 SGHTA and CDR2 FQGNSA.

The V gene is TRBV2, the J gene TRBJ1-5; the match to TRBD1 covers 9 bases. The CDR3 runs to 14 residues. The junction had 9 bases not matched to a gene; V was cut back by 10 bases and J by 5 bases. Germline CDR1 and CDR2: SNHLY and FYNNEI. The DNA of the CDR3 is TGTGCCACCTCCGGGACAGGGAGGGATCAGCCCCAGCATTTT. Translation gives CATSGTGRDQPQHF.

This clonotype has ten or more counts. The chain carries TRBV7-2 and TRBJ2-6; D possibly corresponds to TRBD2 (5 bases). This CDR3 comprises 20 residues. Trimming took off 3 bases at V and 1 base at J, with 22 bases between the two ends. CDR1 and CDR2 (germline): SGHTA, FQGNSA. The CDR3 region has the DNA TGTGCCAGCAGCTTGACCCTCGGAGGAGCGCTTAATTCTGGGGCCAACGTCCTGACTTTC. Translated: CASSLTLGGALNSGANVLTF. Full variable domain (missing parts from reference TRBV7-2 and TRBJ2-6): GAGVSQSPSNKVTEKGKDVELRCDPISGHTALYWYRQSLGQGLEFLIYFQGNSAPDKSGLPSDRFSAERTGGSVSTLTIQRTQQEDSAVYLCASSLTLGGALNSGANVLTFGAGSRLTVL.

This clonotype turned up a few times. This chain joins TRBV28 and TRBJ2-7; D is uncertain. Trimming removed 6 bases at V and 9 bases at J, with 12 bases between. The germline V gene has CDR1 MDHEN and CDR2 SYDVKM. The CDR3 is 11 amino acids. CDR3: CASSSLRGQYF. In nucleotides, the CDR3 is TGTGCCAGCAGCTCGCTCCGAGGGCAGTACTTC.

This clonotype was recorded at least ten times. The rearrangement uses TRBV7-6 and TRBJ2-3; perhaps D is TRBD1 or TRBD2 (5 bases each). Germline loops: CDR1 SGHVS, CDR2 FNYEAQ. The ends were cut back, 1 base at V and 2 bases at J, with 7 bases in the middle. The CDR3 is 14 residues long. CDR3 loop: CASSLGGFTDTQYF. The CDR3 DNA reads TGTGCCAGCAGCTTAGGGGGGTTCACAGATACGCAGTATTTT.

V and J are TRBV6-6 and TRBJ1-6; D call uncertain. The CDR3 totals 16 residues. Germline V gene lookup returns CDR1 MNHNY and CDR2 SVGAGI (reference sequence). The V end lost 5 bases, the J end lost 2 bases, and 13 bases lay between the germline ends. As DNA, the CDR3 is TGTGCCAGCAGTAGATCCGTGGGTACCTATAATTCACCCCTCCACTTT. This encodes CASSRSVGTYNSPLHF.

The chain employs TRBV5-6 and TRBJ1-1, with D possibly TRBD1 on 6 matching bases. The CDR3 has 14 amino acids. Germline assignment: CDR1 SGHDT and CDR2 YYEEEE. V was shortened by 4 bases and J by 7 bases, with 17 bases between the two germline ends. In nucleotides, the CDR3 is TGTGCCAGCAGCATCGTGGGGGCCTGGGTTGAAGCTTTCTTT. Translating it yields CASSIVGAWVEAFF.

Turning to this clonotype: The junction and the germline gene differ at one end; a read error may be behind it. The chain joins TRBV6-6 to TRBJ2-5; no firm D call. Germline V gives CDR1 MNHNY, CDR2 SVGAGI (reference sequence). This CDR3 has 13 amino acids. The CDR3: CAISYSNYGTQYF. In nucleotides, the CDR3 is TGTGCCATCAGTTACTCGAATTACGGGACCCAGTACTTC.

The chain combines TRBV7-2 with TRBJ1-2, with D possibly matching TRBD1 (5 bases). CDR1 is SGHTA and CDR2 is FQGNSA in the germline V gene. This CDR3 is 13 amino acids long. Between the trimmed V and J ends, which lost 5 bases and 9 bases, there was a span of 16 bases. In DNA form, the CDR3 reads TGTGCCAGCAGCCCGGGACCGAAAGATTGCTACACCTTC. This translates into CASSPGPKDCYTF.

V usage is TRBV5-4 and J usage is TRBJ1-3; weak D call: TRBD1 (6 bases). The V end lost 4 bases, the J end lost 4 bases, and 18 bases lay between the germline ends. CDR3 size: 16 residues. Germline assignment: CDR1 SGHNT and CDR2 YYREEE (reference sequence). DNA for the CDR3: TGTGCCAGCAGCGGGGGCCCCACCCAGAGGGGAAACACCATATATTTT. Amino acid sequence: CASSGGPTQRGNTIYF.

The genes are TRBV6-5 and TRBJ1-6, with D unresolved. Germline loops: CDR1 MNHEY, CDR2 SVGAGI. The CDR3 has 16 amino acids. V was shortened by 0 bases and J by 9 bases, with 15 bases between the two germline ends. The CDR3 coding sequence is TGTGCCAGCAGTTACTCGCCGGAGTTAACGGGTTCACCCCTCCACTTT. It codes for CASSYSPELTGSPLHF.

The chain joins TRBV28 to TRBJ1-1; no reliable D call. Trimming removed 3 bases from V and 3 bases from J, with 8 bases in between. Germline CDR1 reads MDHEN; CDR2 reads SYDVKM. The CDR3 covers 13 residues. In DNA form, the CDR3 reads TGTGCCAGCAGTTTCAGCCGGGACACTGAAGCTTTCTTT. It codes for CASSFSRDTEAFF.